This TCR beta chain was retrieved from a study of molecular identifiers for immune sequencing clone quantification. Study observations and caveats: Jurkat TCR RNA that was spiked in from one cell was reportedly detectable among one million naive cells. Whereas naive cells kept under 1% of molecules in clones above 20 RNA copies, such clones held over 99% in effectors.

A note on this clonotype: Its specificity is not known.

Naive CD8 library inputs spanned 20,000 to 1,000,000 sorted cells and 10%, 30% or 50% RNA. Germline loops: CDR1 DFQATT, CDR2 SNEGSKA (reference sequence). V was pared by 5 bases and J by 2 bases, with 1 base of the junction left unmatched. The length of the CDR3 is 13 residues. Bulk libraries came from a prior protocol with listed TCR primers. TCRdb processed the PCR reads anew with MiXCR; each CDR3 protein has one entry. The profile covers hundreds of thousands of distinct CDR3 sequences, with roughly a quarter appearing a single time and 0.7% to 0.95% taken by the ten largest. The receptor was derived from a human donor in good health. Some libraries in this study had Jurkat cell RNA spiked in. Sequenced input: naive CD8+ T cells from blood, with Jurkat cell RNA spiked in. Subset defined: FACS-sorted CD8+CD4-CCR7+CD45RA+ naive T cells. V and J are TRBV20-1 and TRBJ2-2; TRBD1 aligns across 8 bases. CDR3 region: CSADRGNTGELFF. CDR3 nucleotide sequence: TGCAGTGCTGACAGGGGAAACACCGGGGAGCTGTTTTTT.